This entry describes one T cell receptor beta chain. This clone was counted a single time. Its antigen has not been determined. Base qualities were left out, and no much larger clone turns up one base away. CD8 naive samples were obtained by positive selection for CCR7 among CD45RO-negative cells, yielding a CD45RA+CCR7+ population from which TemRA cells were excluded. Healthy HIV-negative adults with no recently reported acute infections or vaccinations were included as donors. Only Caucasian adults living in Nashville, Tennessee, USA were represented among the donors. Blood was collected by leukapheresis, and PBMCs were isolated by Ficoll-Histopaque density gradient centrifugation and then cryopreserved in liquid nitrogen vapor phase. Purity and quantity of every magnetically sorted T cell population were checked by analytical flow cytometry. Genomic DNA was isolated from each sorted fraction and quantified by UV absorbance on a Nanodrop 2000c.

The data were obtained in a study of shared clonotypes between healthy human individuals (dated by TCRdb to the early 2020s). General notes on the study: The cohort comprised a couple of women and a few men aged 18 to 49 years. Per donor, leukapheresis produced somewhere between about 0.94 and 9.5 billion PBMCs. To increase sequencing depth and limit assay-specific biases, different laboratories used diverse techniques to prepare libraries and sequence TCR repertoires. For each donor, three plates each were used for CD4 naive and CD4 memory, two plates were used for CD8 naive, and one plate was used for CD8 memory. Blood TCR repertoires of a handful of healthy adults were deeply sequenced to estimate repertoire size and the extent of clonotype sharing between individuals.

Using the deep immunoSEQ assay, TCR CDR3 regions were amplified from genomic DNA by multiplex PCR. Extracted genomic DNA from each cell subset was distributed evenly across all wells of several immunoSEQ 96-well plates, and each plate was treated as a replicate. For sorted subsets, each replicate PCR was loaded with 200 ng genomic DNA, equivalent to 25,000 to 30,000 T cell genomes. Purified libraries were quantified with a Qubit 3.0 fluorometer, sized on a Bioanalyzer 2100, and re-quantified with the KAPA Library Quantification kit. Every immunoSEQ 96-well plate was sequenced on a dedicated single-read 150-cycle Illumina NextSeq 550 flow cell. Per the original workflow: Because the immunoSEQ output included only junctional sequences and no quality scores, the filtering could not be the same as the filtering used for full-length reads. Sequences were annotated with PyIR, a Python wrapper for IgBLAST v1.9, and V/J genes and CDR3 were assigned using IMGT germline references. Reads with weak V/J assignments (E-value above 1e-6), missing CDR3, stop codons, out-of-frame junctions, or ambiguous translated residues were removed. V3J clonotypes were defined as sequences sharing an identical inferred V gene, J gene, and CDR3 amino acid sequence. Percentage overlap between repertoires was computed as shared unique clonotypes divided by the size of the smaller repertoire. RTK rarefaction, the Chao1 estimator, and Recon v2.1 estimates of unobserved clonotypes were used to assess repertoire richness. OLGA was used to compute generation probabilities for all TCRbeta clonotypes that the gDNA method yielded from a handful of donors. TCRdb re-hosts the immuneACCESS table, in-frame sequences only. Its copies lack some clones; in the studies checked, an unresolved V gene accounts for under half of them, and the cause for the rest is not known. V and J calls and clone size are copied from that table; D and trimming were computed from the DNA. This sample is represented by approximately 600,000 clones; 95% of them were singletons. The ten largest clones capture over 0.09% of the sample.

Results and caveats for the whole study, not just this receptor: The small number of donors limited the genetic and exposure-history diversity represented. Rarefaction of sorted-subset datasets indicated incomplete sequencing despite the large sequencing depth. Sharing across a few donors was observed for roughly 5% of naive CD4, less than 4% of naive CD8, 2% to 2.5% of memory CD4, and less than 0.45% of memory CD8 clonotypes. Based on pairwise subsampling, the degree of clonotype sharing among donors was expected to be affected by sequencing depth. Sampling was limited to blood, and TCR repertoires in tissue likely differ from TCR repertoires in blood. Estimated clonotype richness was generally larger for naive than for memory subsets. Clonotypes shared by all four sorted-subset donors showed higher generation probabilities than non-shared clonotypes.

The sequenced sample consisted of naive CD8+ T cells sorted from blood. The cell subset or site label, as the study defines it: CD45RA+CCR7+. This clonotype was sampled from a woman in her twenties or thirties in good health.

The CDR3 reads as follows: CASSLGSTDTQYF. The nucleotide sequence is given as TGTGCCAGCTCCCTAGGAAGCACAGATACGCAGTATTTT. The rearrangement combines TRBV28 with TRBJ2-3, with no confidently assigned D gene. The germline V gene sets CDR1 to MDHEN and CDR2 to SYDVKM. Trimming at the junction amounts to 8 bases on V and 0 bases on J, and the germline ends lie 9 bases apart. Taken from cysteine to phenylalanine, the CDR3 has 13 residues. Just CDR3 DNA is preserved here, 39 bases in frame from base 1. The full variable domain, with segments outside the CDR3 supplied by the reference TRBV28 and TRBJ2-3 proteins, appears as DVKVTQSSRYLVKRTGEKVFLECVQDMDHENMFWYRQDPGLGLRLIYFSYDVKMKEKGDIPEGYSVSREKKERFSLILESASTNQTSMYLCASSLGSTDTQYFGPGTRLTVL.